This TCR beta chain was sequenced during a study of cytomegalovirus exposure and HLA in healthy donors. The study's findings and limits: Later analysis identified a missense DCLRE1C variant that was linked to TCR beta V- and J-gene trimming. Apparent HLA restriction characterized most CMV-associated TCR beta chains in a later analysis. Some TCR beta chains (roughly 160 of them) were listed as cytomegalovirus-associated.

V was trimmed by 1 base and J by 5 bases, leaving 14 bases between them. The CDR3 is 15 residues long. Per the germline V gene, CDR1 is SGHTA and CDR2 is FQGNSA. All donors participated as healthy donors of bone marrow. This clone was observed a few times. The antigen is not known. Primers for the PCR totalled 60 Vbeta and 13 Jbeta. Some clones are missing from TCRdb's copy, which holds only in-frame ones; the method was immunoSEQ multiplex PCR. The sample includes approximately 160,000 clones, over 75% seen only once; the top ten take 1%. The sample consisted of PBMCs. This TCR derives from a woman in her 50s in good health and CMV-seropositive. The chain has TRBV7-2 and TRBJ1-1; D remains ambiguous. CDR3 residues: CASSLEDRGVTEAFF. CDR3 DNA: TGTGCCAGCAGCTTAGAAGACCGGGGAGTTACTGAAGCTTTCTTT.